This paragraph reports one TCR beta chain. Its antigen is not known. Assay used: immunoSEQ multiplex PCR; TCRdb lists only in-frame clones, some missing. The sample has more than 65,000 clones, 80% to 90% seen once. The data were obtained in a study of T cell responses to AZD1222 COVID-19 vaccine. Study-wide results and caveats: There were mostly white British donors and more females than males, and clonal diversity was possibly underestimated.

The clonotype was recovered from an adult who received the AZD1222 COVID-19 vaccine. The starting material was peripheral blood, obtained 28 days after the second AZD1222 dose.

CDR3 sequence reads: CASSLAPSLANYGYTF. The CDR3 DNA sequence: TGTGCCAGCAGCTTGGCCCCATCCTTAGCTAACTATGGCTACACCTTC. This chain uses TRBV5-4 with TRBJ1-2; no clear D gene. V was clipped by 0 bases and J by 0 bases, with 12 bases between them. Looked up from germline, CDR1 is SGHNT and CDR2 is YYREEE (reference sequence). The CDR3 runs 16 residues.